This record concerns one TCR beta chain sequence. Its antigen is not identified. These data originate in a study of T-cell memory formation after mild COVID-19. Study conclusions and caveats: Clones which contracted sat mainly in CM and EM if CD4+, and in EMRA if CD8+.

Using its own MiXCR run on the 5' RACE reads, TCRdb lists one record per CDR3 protein. In the table there are about 420,000 distinct CDR3 sequences, 20% to 25% of which are singletons. In germline, CDR1 is SGHRS, CDR2 YFSETQ. V lost 2 bases and J lost 4; bases outside the gene matches: 3. The CDR3 loop spans 14 amino acids. Sequenced material: PBMCs or a T cell subset sorted from them (not recorded which). The chain employs TRBV5-1 and TRBJ1-2; 9 bases match TRBD1. The receptor was isolated from an adult woman who had mild COVID-19 (a few samples of this study predate the infection). Cell type and time point are not known. CDR3 bases: TGCGCCAGCAGCTTAACAGGGGGCGTCTATGGCTACACCTTC. Translating gives CASSLTGGVYGYTF.